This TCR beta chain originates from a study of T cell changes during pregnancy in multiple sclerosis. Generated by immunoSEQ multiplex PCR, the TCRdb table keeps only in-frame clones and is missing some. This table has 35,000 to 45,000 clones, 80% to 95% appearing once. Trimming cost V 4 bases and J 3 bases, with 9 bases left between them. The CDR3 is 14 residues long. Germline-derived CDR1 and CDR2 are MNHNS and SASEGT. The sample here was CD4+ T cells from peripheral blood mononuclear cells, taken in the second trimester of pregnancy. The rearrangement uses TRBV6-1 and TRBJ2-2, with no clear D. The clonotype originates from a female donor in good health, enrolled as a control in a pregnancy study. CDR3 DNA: TGTGCCAGCAGTGGTGCAACGGACACCGGGGAGCTGTTTTTT. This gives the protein CASSGATDTGELFF.